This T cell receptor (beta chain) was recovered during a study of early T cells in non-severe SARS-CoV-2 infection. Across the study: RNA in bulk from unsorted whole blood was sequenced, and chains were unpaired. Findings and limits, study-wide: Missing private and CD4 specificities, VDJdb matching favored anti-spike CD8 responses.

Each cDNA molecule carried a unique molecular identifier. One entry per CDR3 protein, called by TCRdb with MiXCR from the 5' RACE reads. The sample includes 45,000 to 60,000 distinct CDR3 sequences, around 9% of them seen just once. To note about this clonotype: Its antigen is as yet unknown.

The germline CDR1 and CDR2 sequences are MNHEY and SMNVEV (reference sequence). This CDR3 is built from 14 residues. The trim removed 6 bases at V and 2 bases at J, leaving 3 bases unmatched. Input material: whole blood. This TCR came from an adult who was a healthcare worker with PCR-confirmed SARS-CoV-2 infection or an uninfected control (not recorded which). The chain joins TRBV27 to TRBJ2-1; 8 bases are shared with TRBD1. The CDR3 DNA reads TGTGCCAGCAGCCCGGACAGGGCCTACAATGAGCAGTTCTTC. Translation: CASSPDRAYNEQFF.